Detailed here is one T cell receptor (beta chain). The CDR3 length is 16 residues. V trimming: 4 bases; J trimming: 2 bases; junction bases outside the gene matches: 10. CDR1 LGHDT and CDR2 YNNKEL come from the germline V gene (reference sequence). Per the original data handling: Amplification with reference gene primers provided the estimates of nucleated cell counts. This table comes from immunoSEQ multiplex PCR, and its TCRdb copy is limited to in-frame clones, with some not included. D and trimming come from the DNA, and the V and J calls and clone size come from that table. The data show 130,000 to 150,000 clones, with roughly three quarters seen just once and around 4.4% held by the top ten. This sample stems from a study of blood T cell repertoires in COVID-19. Study in general: Acute-phase and convalescent COVID-19 samples originated in the United States, Italy and Spain. Nucleic acid was either cDNA or gDNA, and it came from T cells, B-cell-depleted T cells, or PBMCs.

Material for sequencing was peripheral blood. This receptor was taken from a man in his sixties with acute or convalescent COVID-19. The rearrangement links TRBV3-1 (or the pseudogene TRBV3-2) to TRBJ2-5, with 7 bases lining up with TRBD2. CDR3 DNA: TGTGCCAGCAGCCGCGAACTAGCGAGTAGTCAAGAGACCCAGTACTTC. Translation gives CASSRELASSQETQYF.